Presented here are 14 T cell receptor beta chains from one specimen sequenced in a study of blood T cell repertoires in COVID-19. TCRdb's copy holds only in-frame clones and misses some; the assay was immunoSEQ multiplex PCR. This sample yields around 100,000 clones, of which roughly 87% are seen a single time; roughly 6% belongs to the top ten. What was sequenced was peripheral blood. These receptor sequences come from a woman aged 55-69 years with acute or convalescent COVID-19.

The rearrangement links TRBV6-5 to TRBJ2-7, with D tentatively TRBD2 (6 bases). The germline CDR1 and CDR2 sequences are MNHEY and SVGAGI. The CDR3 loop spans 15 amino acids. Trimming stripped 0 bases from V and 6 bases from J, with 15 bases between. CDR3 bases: TGTGCCAGCAGTTACTCGATCGGGAGCCGGGGCGAGCAGTACTTC. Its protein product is CASSYSIGSRGEQYF.

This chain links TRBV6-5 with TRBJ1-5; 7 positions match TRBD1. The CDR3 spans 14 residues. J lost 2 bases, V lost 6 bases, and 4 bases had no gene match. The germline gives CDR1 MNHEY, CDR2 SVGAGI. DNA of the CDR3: TGTGCCAGCAGCGACGGACAGGGCAATCAGCCCCAGCATTTT. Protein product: CASSDGQGNQPQHF.

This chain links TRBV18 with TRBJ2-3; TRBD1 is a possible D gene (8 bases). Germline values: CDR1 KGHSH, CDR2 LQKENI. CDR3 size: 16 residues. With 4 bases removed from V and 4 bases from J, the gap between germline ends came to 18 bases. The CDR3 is CASSLSQGGIADTQYF. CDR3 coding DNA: TGTGCCAGCTCACTTTCACAGGGGGGGATCGCAGATACGCAGTATTTT.

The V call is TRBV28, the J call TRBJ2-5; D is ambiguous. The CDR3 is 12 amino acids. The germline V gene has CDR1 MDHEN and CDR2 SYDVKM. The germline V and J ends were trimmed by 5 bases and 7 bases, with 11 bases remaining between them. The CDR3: CASSPQVATQYF. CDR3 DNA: TGTGCCAGCAGTCCTCAGGTGGCGACCCAGTACTTC.

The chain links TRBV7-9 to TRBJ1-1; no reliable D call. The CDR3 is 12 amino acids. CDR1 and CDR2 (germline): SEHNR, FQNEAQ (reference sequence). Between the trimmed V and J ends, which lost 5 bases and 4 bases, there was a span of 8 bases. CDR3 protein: CASSIWSTEAFF. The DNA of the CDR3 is TGTGCCAGCAGCATTTGGAGCACTGAAGCTTTCTTT.

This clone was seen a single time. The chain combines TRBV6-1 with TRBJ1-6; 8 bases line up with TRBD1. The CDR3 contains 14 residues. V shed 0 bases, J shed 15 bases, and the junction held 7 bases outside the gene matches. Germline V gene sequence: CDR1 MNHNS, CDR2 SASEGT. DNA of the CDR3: TGTGCCAGCAGTGAAGCCCCTACAGGGGGACACCTCCACTTT. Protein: CASSEAPTGGHLHF.

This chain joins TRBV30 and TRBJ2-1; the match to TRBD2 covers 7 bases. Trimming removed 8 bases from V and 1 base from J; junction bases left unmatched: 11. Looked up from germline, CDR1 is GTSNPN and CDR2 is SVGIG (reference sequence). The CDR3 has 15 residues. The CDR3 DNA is TGTGCCACCGGAGGTGCCGGGAGGTCCTACAATGAGCAGTTCTTC. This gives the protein CATGGAGRSYNEQFF.

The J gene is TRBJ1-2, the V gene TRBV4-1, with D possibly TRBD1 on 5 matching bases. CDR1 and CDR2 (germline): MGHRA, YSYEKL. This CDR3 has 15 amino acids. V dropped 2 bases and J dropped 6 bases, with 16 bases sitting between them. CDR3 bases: TGCGCCAGCAGCCAAACGGACACCCGGTGGGATGGCTACACCTTC. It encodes CASSQTDTRWDGYTF.

CDR3 protein: CASSIQGADTGELFF. For the CDR3, the DNA is TGTGCCAGTAGTATACAGGGGGCTGACACCGGGGAGCTGTTTTTT. The chain combines TRBV19 with TRBJ2-2; 8 nucleotides match TRBD1. Germline-derived CDR1 and CDR2 are LNHDA and SQIVND (reference sequence). V dropped 2 bases and J dropped 3; count of bases not matched to a gene: 2. CDR3 size: 15 residues.

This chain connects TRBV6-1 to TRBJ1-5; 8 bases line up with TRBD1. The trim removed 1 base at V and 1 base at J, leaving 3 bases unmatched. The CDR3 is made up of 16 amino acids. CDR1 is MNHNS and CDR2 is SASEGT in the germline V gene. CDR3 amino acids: CASSEGWTGSNQPQHF. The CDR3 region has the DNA TGTGCCAGCAGTGAAGGGTGGACAGGGAGCAATCAGCCCCAGCATTTT.

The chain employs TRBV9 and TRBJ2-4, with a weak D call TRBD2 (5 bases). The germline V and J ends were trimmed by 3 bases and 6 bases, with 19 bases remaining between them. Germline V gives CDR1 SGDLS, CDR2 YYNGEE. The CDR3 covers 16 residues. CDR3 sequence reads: CASSANINRGRNIQYF. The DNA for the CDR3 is TGTGCCAGCAGCGCCAACATAAATAGAGGGAGAAACATTCAGTACTTC. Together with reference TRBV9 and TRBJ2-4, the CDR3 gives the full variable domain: DSGVTQTPKHLITATGQRVTLRCSPRSGDLSVYWYQQSLDQGLQFLIQYYNGEERAKGNILERFSAQQFPDLHSELNLSSLELGDSALYFCASSANINRGRNIQYFGAGTRLSVL.

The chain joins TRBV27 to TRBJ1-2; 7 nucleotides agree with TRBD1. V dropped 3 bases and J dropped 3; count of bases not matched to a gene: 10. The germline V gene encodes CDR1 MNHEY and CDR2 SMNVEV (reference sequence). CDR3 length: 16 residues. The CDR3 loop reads CASSLTQGRPDYGYTF. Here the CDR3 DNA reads TGTGCCAGCAGTTTGACACAGGGGCGCCCGGACTATGGCTACACCTTC.

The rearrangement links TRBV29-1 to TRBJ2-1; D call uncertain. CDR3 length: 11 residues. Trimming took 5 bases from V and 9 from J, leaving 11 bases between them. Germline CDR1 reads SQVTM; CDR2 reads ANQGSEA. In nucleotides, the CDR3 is TGCAGCGTTTTCACTACGGGTGAGCAGTTCTTC. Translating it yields CSVFTTGEQFF.

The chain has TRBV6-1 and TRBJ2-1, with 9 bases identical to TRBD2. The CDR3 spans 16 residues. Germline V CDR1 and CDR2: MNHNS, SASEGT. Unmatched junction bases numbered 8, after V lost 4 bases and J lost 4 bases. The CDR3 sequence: CASSASGRPIYNEQFF. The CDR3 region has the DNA TGTGCCAGCAGTGCAAGCGGGAGGCCCATTTACAATGAGCAGTTCTTC.